Listed below are T cell receptor beta chains from one sample, sequenced in a study of blood T cell repertoires in COVID-19. Clones were sequenced by immunoSEQ multiplex PCR, and TCRdb holds only the in-frame ones, with some missing. Here the sample spans about 190,000 clones, about 86% being singletons. What was sequenced was peripheral blood. All receptors come from a man aged 25-45 years with active or convalescent COVID-19. Each CDR3 is given with its conserved first and last residue. D genes are given only for firm matches. Clone size is stated in some rows and not others, as once, few, many or a class when expanded.

NA,TRBD1,TRBJ1-3,TRBV2,CASNTGAGNTIYF,TGTGCCAGCAATACAGGGGCTGGAAACACCATATATTTT
once,NA,TRBJ1-1,TRBV4-1,CASSQVGRNTEAFF,TGCGCCAGCAGCCAAGTAGGGAGGAACACTGAAGCTTTCTTT
NA,TRBD1,TRBJ1-5,TRBV24-1,CATSDRTGPNQPQHF,TGTGCCACCAGTGATCGGACAGGGCCCAATCAGCCCCAGCATTTT
NA,NA,TRBJ1-6,TRBV9,CASSAQTGYASPLHF,TGTGCCAGCAGCGCCCAGACAGGCTATGCTTCACCCCTCCACTTT
NA,TRBD2,TRBJ2-1,TRBV10-2,CASRLGLAGENEQFF,TGCGCCAGCAGATTGGGACTAGCGGGAGAGAATGAGCAGTTCTTC
NA,TRBD1,TRBJ1-6,TRBV9,CASSPGQVLNSPLHF,TGTGCCAGCAGCCCGGGACAGGTTCTCAATTCACCCCTCCACTTT
NA,TRBD1,TRBJ1-6,TRBV5-1,CASSPGTGSSYNSPLHF,TGCGCCAGCAGCCCAGGGACAGGGAGCTCCTATAATTCACCCCTCCACTTT
NA,NA,TRBJ1-5,TRBV19,CASTYRENQPQHF,TGTGCCAGCACCTATCGGGAGAATCAGCCCCAGCATTTT
NA,NA,TRBJ1-4,TRBV30,CAWRSRLEKLFF,TGTGCCTGGAGATCCCGGTTAGAAAAACTGTTTTTT
NA,TRBD2,TRBJ2-7,TRBV2,CASSEGLGGAYEQYF,TGTGCCAGCAGTGAAGGATTGGGGGGGGCCTACGAGCAGTACTTC
NA,NA,TRBJ1-6,TRBV7-2,CASSLQGAGANSPLHF,TGTGCCAGCAGCCTACAGGGAGCCGGGGCTAATTCACCCCTCCACTTT
NA,TRBD2,TRBJ2-1,TRBV19,CASSVQGSGGRRIEQFF,TGTGCCAGTAGTGTGCAAGGGAGCGGGGGCCGAAGGATTGAGCAGTTCTTC
NA,TRBD1,TRBJ1-1,TRBV19,CASTLDRGFFSEAFF,TGTGCCAGTACCCTGGACAGGGGGTTCTTCTCTGAAGCTTTCTTT
NA,NA,TRBJ1-2,TRBV12-3/TRBV12-4,CASSRQVEGYTF,TGTGCCAGCAGCAGACAGGTGGAGGGCTACACCTTC
once,NA,TRBJ2-3,TRBV6-4,CASSEGPVGASTDTQYF,TGTGCCAGCAGTGAAGGGCCCGTAGGGGCCAGCACAGATACGCAGTATTTT
once,NA,TRBJ2-5,TRBV7-6,CASSLDLARQETQYF,TGTGCCAGCAGCTTAGATCTGGCTAGACAAGAGACCCAGTACTTC
NA,NA,TRBJ2-3,TRBV5-4,CASSLGPVTDTQYF,TGTGCCAGCAGCTTGGGTCCGGTCACAGATACGCAGTATTTT
NA,TRBD1,TRBJ2-3,TRBV19,CASSPRQGAPTDTQYF,TGTGCCAGTAGTCCGCGACAGGGGGCCCCCACAGATACGCAGTATTTT
NA,TRBD1,TRBJ2-2,TRBV6-4,CASSEAGGTGELFF,TGTGCCAGCAGTGAGGCAGGGGGCACCGGGGAGCTGTTTTTT
few,NA,TRBJ2-1,TRBV7-2,CASSPDYLGNEQFF,TGTGCCAGCAGCCCGGACTACCTGGGGAATGAGCAGTTCTTC
NA,TRBD2,TRBJ2-7,TRBV7-9,CASSAGGLREQYF,TGTGCCAGCAGCGCGGGGGGGCTGAGGGAGCAGTACTTC
NA,NA,TRBJ1-1,TRBV7-2,CASSPPEVHSNTEAFF,TGTGCCAGCAGCCCACCCGAAGTACATTCGAACACTGAAGCTTTCTTT
NA,TRBD2,TRBJ2-7,TRBV27,CASSFREGIYEQYF,TGTGCCAGCAGTTTCCGGGAGGGTATCTACGAGCAGTACTTC
few,NA,TRBJ1-1,TRBV12-5,CASGLGGIEAFF,TGTGCTAGTGGTTTGGGAGGGATTGAAGCTTTCTTT
NA,TRBD1,TRBJ1-6,TRBV5-5,CASSWTGGDYNSPLHF,TGTGCCAGCAGCTGGACAGGGGGCGACTATAATTCACCCCTCCACTTT
once,NA,TRBJ1-1,TRBV9,CASSSHGLNTEAFF,TGTGCCAGCAGCTCCCACGGGTTGAACACTGAAGCTTTCTTT
NA,TRBD2,TRBJ2-1,TRBV19,CASSMPSGASTSYNEQFF,TGTGCCAGTAGTATGCCTAGCGGAGCCTCGACCTCCTACAATGAGCAGTTCTTC
once,TRBD1,TRBJ1-5,TRBV10-3,CAISNGLRDSSNQPQHF,TGTGCCATCAGTAATGGATTAAGGGACAGTAGCAATCAGCCCCAGCATTTT
once,TRBD1,TRBJ1-1,TRBV27,CASTGGGLNTEAFF,TGTGCCAGCACAGGGGGCGGGCTGAACACTGAAGCTTTCTTT
NA,NA,TRBJ2-5,TRBV5-1,CASSSGAGQETQYF,TGCGCCAGCAGCTCAGGGGCAGGGCAAGAGACCCAGTACTTC
NA,NA,TRBJ2-1,TRBV12-3/TRBV12-4,CASSFLYEQFF,TGTGCCAGCAGTTTCTTATATGAGCAGTTCTTC
once,TRBD1,TRBJ2-3,TRBV4-1,CASSQDIAGTGLGDTQYF,TGCGCCAGCAGCCAAGATATAGCCGGGACAGGGTTGGGAGATACGCAGTATTTT
NA,TRBD2,TRBJ2-5,TRBV5-1,CASSLGTSAPQETQYF,TGCGCCAGCAGCTTGGGGACTAGCGCCCCCCAAGAGACCCAGTACTTC
NA,TRBD2,TRBJ2-7,TRBV29-1,CSVAVAGGFEYF,TGCAGCGTTGCGGTAGCGGGAGGGTTCGAGTACTTC
NA,NA,TRBJ1-5,TRBV15,CATSTLHQPQHF,TGTGCCACCAGCACCCTACATCAGCCCCAGCATTTT
NA,TRBD1,TRBJ2-2,TRBV7-9,CASSPLGQGDTGELFF,TGTGCCAGCAGCCCGCTGGGACAGGGGGACACCGGGGAGCTGTTTTTT
NA,NA,TRBJ2-1,TRBV4-1,CASSQGPRDNEQFF,TGCGCCAGCAGCCAAGGCCCGCGAGACAATGAGCAGTTCTTC
NA,NA,TRBJ2-1,TRBV28,CATTVMDRSYNEQFF,TGTGCCACTACAGTTATGGATCGCTCCTACAATGAGCAGTTCTTC
few,TRBD2,TRBJ2-1,TRBV7-9,CASSLGTSGRGDEQFF,TGTGCCAGCAGCTTGGGGACTAGCGGGAGAGGCGATGAGCAGTTCTTC
NA,NA,TRBJ1-5,TRBV28,CASSFQYIPQHF,TGTGCCAGCAGTTTCCAGTACATCCCCCAGCATTTT
NA,NA,TRBJ1-2,TRBV6-5,CASGSGRGVYGYTF,TGTGCCAGCGGGTCCGGACGCGGGGTCTATGGCTACACCTTC
NA,NA,TRBJ2-5,TRBV7-3,CASSRNALETQYF,TGTGCCAGCAGCAGAAACGCGCTGGAGACCCAGTACTTC
NA,NA,TRBJ1-5,TRBV7-2,CASSLALNQPQHF,TGTGCCAGCAGCTTAGCTCTCAATCAGCCCCAGCATTTT
many,NA,TRBJ1-2,TRBV5-6,CASSLGQGGGYGYTF,TGTGCCAGCAGCTTGGGGCAGGGAGGGGGCTATGGCTACACCTTC
NA,TRBD1,TRBJ1-2,TRBV19,CATVDRGDYGYTF,TGTGCCACCGTCGACAGGGGGGACTATGGCTACACCTTC
NA,TRBD2,TRBJ2-1,TRBV7-6,CASSLGTSGGLYNEQFF,TGTGCCAGCAGCTTGGGGACTAGCGGGGGCCTTTACAATGAGCAGTTCTTC
NA,TRBD2,TRBJ2-3,TRBV7-9,CASSPRRSSGDSDTQYF,TGTGCCAGCAGCCCACGTCGAAGTAGCGGGGACTCAGATACGCAGTATTTT
once,NA,TRBJ1-6,TRBV4-3,CASSQEREALHF,TGCGCCAGCAGCCAAGAACGGGAGGCCCTCCACTTT
NA,NA,TRBJ2-1,TRBV7-6,CASSLVVGGVGSSYNEQFF,TGTGCCAGCAGCTTAGTGGTCGGGGGAGTGGGGAGCTCCTACAATGAGCAGTTCTTC
NA,TRBD2,TRBJ2-7,TRBV5-4,CASSLPGLAGYEQYF,TGTGCCAGCAGCCTTCCGGGACTAGCGGGCTACGAGCAGTACTTC
NA,TRBD1,TRBJ1-6,TRBV19,CAREGQHNSPLHF,TGTGCCAGGGAGGGACAGCATAATTCACCCCTCCACTTT
NA,NA,TRBJ1-1,TRBV29-1,CSVEFQEGTEAFF,TGCAGCGTTGAATTCCAGGAGGGGACTGAAGCTTTCTTT
NA,TRBD1,TRBJ2-6,TRBV19,CASSSRGQGAPRAGANVLTF,TGTGCCAGTAGTTCCCGGGGACAGGGAGCCCCCCGGGCTGGGGCCAACGTCCTGACTTTC
NA,TRBD2,TRBJ2-5,TRBV4-1,CASSQTLAGEARGTQYF,TGCGCCAGCAGCCAGACCCTAGCGGGAGAGGCCCGCGGGACCCAGTACTTC